This T cell receptor beta chain derives from a study of blood T cell repertoires in COVID-19. Study information: Samples of COVID-19 (acute and convalescent) were obtained from the United States, Italy and Spain. PBMCs, B-cell-depleted T cells, or T cells provided the cDNA or gDNA that made up the material.

Patients of the Seattle cohort, enrolled during active infection, were followed longitudinally. Germline CDR1 reads LGHNA; CDR2 reads YNFKEQ. The CDR3 is 16 amino acids. V was shortened by 0 bases and J by 13 bases, with 19 bases between the two germline ends. Using immunoSEQ multiplex PCR, the repertoire was profiled, and TCRdb retains in-frame clones only, with some absent. The repertoire holds under 200,000 clones, with 85% as singletons. The TCR was taken from a man between 60 and 75 years old with COVID-19, enrolled during active disease. Sequencing used peripheral blood. V is TRBV4-2 and J is TRBJ1-6; TRBD1 might be the D (5 bases). CDR3 sequence: CASSQDRTTTVSPLHF. CDR3 nucleotide sequence: TGTGCCAGCAGCCAAGATAGGACAACCACGGTGTCGCCCCTCCACTTT.